This paragraph reports one T cell receptor (beta chain). The data were obtained in a study of PD-L1 blockade in urothelial cancer. Study-wide background: At some point between 2014 and 2016 therapy began: atezolizumab 1,200 mg intravenously every 3 weeks. Blood analyses occurred 3 weeks (second dose) and 6 weeks post treatment start.

Clones were read by immunoSEQ multiplex PCR, and TCRdb kept only the in-frame ones, dropping some. This table holds 70,000 to 95,000 clones, roughly nine tenths found once. The V end lost 2 bases, the J end lost 4 bases, and 18 bases lay between the germline ends. CDR1 and CDR2 from the germline V gene are SGHRS and YFSETQ. The CDR3 length is 16 residues. As to time point: pretreatment peripheral blood. Each patient's cancer was a locally advanced or metastatic urothelial carcinoma. The chain is built from TRBV5-1 and TRBJ1-2; no firm D call. The material was PBMCs, obtained around atezolizumab (anti-PD-L1) treatment. This sequence was found in a woman of 80 years or more with urothelial cancer. In DNA, the CDR3 is TGCGCCAGCAGCTTTGGGGAGGCCCGGGTTGGCTATGGCTACACCTTC. Its translation is CASSFGEARVGYGYTF.